This TCR beta chain stems from a study of early T cells in non-severe SARS-CoV-2 infection. With 5 bases removed from V and 5 bases from J, the gap between germline ends came to 12 bases. The CDR3 spans 13 residues. The germline V gene encodes CDR1 SGHVS and CDR2 FNYEAQ. In this sample, this clonotype turned up many times. Via MiXCR, TCRdb re-called the 5' RACE reads, giving one row per CDR3 protein. This table holds about 19,000 distinct CDR3 sequences, less than 5% found once. The sequence was collected from an adult who was a healthcare worker with PCR-confirmed SARS-CoV-2 infection or an uninfected control (not recorded which). The sequencing sample was made of whole blood. This chain connects TRBV7-6 to TRBJ1-1; TRBD1 might be the D (5 bases). DNA of the CDR3: TGTGCCAGCAGCGGTTATCAGGGAACTGAAGCTTTCTTT. Amino acids: CASSGYQGTEAFF.